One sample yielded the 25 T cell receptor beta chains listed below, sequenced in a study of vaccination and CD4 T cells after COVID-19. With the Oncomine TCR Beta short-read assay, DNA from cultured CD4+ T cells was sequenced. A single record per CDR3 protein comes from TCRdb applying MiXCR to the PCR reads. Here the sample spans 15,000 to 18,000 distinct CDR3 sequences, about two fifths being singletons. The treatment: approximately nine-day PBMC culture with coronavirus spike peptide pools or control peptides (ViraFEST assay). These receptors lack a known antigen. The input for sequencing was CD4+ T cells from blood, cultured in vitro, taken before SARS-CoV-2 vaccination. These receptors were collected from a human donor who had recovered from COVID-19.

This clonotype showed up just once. The CDR3: CASSERGAGATEAFF. The CDR3 region has the DNA TGTGCCAGCAGTGAGAGGGGCGCGGGGGCCACTGAAGCTTTCTTT. The rearrangement links TRBV2 to TRBJ1-1; the D gene is possibly TRBD1 (6 bases). CDR1 is SNHLY and CDR2 is FYNNEI in the germline V gene. With 3 bases removed from V and 4 bases from J, the gap between germline ends came to 15 bases. The CDR3 sequence is 15 residues long.

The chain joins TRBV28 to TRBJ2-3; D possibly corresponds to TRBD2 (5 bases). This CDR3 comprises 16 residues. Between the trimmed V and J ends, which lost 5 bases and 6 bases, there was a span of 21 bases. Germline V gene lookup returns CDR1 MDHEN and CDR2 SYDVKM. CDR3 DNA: TGTGCCAGCAGTCCCCGGAAGCGGAGCGCCGCCGATACGCAGTATTTT. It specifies CASSPRKRSAADTQYF.

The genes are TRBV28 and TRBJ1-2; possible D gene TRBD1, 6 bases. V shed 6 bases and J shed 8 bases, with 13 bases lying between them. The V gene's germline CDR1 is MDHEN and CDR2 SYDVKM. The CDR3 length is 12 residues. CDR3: CASRKQGGGYTF. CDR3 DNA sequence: TGTGCCAGCAGGAAACAGGGCGGAGGCTACACCTTC.

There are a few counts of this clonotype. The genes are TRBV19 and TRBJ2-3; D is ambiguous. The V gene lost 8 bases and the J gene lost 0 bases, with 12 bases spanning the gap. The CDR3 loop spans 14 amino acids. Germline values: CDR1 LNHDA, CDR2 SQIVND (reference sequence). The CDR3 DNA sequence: TGTGCCAGTTCCACAGATCCTAGCACAGATACGCAGTATTTT. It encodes CASSTDPSTDTQYF.

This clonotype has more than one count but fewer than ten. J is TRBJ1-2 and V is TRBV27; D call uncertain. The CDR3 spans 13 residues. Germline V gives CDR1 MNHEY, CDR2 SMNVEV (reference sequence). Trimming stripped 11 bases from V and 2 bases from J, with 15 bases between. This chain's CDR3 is CASSPEGNYGYTF. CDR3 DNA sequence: TGTGCCTCTTCTCCCGAGGGAAACTATGGCTACACCTTC.

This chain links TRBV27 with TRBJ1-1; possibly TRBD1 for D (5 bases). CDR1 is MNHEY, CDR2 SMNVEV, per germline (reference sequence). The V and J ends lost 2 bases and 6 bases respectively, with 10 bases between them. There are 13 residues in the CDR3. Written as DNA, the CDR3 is TGTGCCAGCAGTTTACTCAGGGCCGCTGAAGCTTTCTTT. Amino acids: CASSLLRAAEAFF.

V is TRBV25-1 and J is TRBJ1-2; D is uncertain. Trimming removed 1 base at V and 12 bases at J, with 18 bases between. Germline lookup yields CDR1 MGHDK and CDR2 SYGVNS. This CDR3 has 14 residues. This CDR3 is CASSESGDLGIDTF. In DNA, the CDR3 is TGTGCCAGCAGTGAATCGGGCGACTTGGGAATCGACACCTTC.

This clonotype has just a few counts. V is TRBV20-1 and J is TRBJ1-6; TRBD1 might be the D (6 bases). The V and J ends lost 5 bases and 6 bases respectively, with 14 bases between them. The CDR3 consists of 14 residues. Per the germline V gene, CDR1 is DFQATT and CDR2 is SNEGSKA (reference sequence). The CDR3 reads CSAAGGGVNSPLHF. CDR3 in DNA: TGCAGTGCTGCGGGAGGGGGAGTTAATTCACCCCTCCACTTT.

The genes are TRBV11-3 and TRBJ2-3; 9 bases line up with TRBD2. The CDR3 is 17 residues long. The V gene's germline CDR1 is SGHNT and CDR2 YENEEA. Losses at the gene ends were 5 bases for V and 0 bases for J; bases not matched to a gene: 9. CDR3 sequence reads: CASSPRLAGSSTDTQYF. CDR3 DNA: TGTGCCAGCAGCCCGCGCCTAGCGGGATCTAGCACAGATACGCAGTATTTT.

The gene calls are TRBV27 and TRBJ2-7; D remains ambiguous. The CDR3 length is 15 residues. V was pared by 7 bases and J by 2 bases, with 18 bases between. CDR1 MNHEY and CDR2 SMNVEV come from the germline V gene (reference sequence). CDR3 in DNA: TGTGCCAGCACCAGAAGGGCGGATTCTACCTACGAGCAGTACTTC. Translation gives CASTRRADSTYEQYF.

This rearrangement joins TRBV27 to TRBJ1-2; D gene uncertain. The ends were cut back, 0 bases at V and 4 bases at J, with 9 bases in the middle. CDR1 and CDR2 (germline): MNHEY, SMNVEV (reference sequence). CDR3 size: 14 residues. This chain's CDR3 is CASSLSFSSYGYTF. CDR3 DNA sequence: TGTGCCAGCAGTTTATCGTTCAGTAGCTATGGCTACACCTTC.

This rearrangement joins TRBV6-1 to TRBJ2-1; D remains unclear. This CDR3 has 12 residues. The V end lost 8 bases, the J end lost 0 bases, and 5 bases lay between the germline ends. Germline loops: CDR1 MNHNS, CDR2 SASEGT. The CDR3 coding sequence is TGTGCCAGCTTCAGCTCCTACAATGAGCAGTTCTTC. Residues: CASFSSYNEQFF.

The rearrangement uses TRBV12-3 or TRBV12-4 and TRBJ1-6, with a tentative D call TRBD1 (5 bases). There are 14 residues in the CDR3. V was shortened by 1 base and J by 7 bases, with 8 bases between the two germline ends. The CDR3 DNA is TGTGCCAGCAGTTTAGGGCGGGACAATTCACCCCTCCACTTT. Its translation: CASSLGRDNSPLHF.

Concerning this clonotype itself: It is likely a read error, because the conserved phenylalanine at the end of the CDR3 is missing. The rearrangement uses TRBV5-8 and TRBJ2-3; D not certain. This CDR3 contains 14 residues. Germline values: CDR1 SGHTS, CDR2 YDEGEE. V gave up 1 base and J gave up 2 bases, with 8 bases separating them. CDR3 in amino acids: CASSLLPYTDTQYL. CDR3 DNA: TGTGCCAGCAGCTTGCTACCTTACACAGATACGCAGTATCTT.

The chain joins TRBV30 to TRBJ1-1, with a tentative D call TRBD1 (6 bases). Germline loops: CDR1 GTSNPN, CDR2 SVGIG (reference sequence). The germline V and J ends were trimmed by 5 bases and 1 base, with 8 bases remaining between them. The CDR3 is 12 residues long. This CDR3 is CAWGQWNTEAFF. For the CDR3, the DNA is TGTGCCTGGGGACAGTGGAACACTGAAGCTTTCTTT.

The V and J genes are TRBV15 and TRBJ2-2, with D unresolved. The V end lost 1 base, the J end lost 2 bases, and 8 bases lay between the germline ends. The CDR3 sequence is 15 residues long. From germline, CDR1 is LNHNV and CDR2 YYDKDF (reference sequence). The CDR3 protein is CATSRGGSNTGELFF. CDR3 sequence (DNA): TGTGCCACCAGCAGAGGGGGTTCCAACACCGGGGAGCTGTTTTTT.

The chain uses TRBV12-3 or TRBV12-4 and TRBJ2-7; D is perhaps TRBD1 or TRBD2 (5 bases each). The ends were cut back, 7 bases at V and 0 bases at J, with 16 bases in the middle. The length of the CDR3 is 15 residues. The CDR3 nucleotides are TGTGCCAGCACGAGGGACGTAGGTACCTCCTACGAGCAGTACTTC. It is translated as CASTRDVGTSYEQYF.

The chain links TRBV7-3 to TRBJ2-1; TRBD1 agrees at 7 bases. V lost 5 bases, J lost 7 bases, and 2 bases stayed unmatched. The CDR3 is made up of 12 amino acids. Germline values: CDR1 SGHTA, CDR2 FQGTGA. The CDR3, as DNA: TGTGCCAGCAGCGCGACAGGGAATGAGCAGTTCTTC. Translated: CASSATGNEQFF.

CDR3 bases: TGTGCCACCACCTTCCGGACAGGGGTCGGCTACACCTTC. It translates to CATTFRTGVGYTF. This chain uses TRBV15 with TRBJ1-2; 9 bases align to TRBD1. CDR1 LNHNV and CDR2 YYDKDF come from the germline V gene (reference sequence). CDR3 length: 13 amino acids. The V segment lost 7 bases and the J segment 8 bases; nucleotides outside the gene matches: 8.

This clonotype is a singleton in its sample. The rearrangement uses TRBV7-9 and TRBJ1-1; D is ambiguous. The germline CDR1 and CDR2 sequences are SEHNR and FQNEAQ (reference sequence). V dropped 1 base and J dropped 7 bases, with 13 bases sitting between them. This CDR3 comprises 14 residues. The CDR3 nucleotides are TGTGCCAGCAGCTTAGGAGGGTTGGGCAGTGAAGCTTTCTTT. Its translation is CASSLGGLGSEAFF.

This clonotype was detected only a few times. The CDR3 sequence is CASSLTGAGSNYGYTF. The CDR3 DNA is TGTGCCAGTAGCCTAACAGGGGCAGGGTCCAACTATGGCTACACCTTC. The rearrangement links TRBV19 to TRBJ1-2; 7 bases are a match to TRBD1. The V and J ends lost 6 bases and 2 bases, in that order; junction bases with no gene match: 12. Per the germline V gene, CDR1 is LNHDA and CDR2 is SQIVND (reference sequence). The CDR3 runs 16 residues.

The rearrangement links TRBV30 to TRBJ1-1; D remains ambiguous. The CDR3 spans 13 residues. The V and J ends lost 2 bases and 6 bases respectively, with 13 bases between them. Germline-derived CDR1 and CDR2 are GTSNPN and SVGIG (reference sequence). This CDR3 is CAWSKGRYSEAFF. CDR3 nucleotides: TGTGCCTGGAGTAAAGGGAGGTACTCTGAAGCTTTCTTT. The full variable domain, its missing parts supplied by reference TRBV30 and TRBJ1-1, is SQTIHQWPATLVQPVGSPLSLECTVEGTSNPNLYWYRQAAGRGLQLLFYSVGIGQISSEVPQNLSASRPQDRQFILSSKKLLLSDSGFYLCAWSKGRYSEAFFGQGTRLTVV.

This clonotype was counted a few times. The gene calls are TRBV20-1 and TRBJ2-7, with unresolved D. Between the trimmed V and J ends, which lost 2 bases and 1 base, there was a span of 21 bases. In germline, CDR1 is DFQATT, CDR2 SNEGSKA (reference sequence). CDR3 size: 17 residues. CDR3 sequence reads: CSARRVTPGVLSYEQYF. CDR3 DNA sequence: TGCAGTGCTAGAAGGGTAACACCGGGTGTCTTATCCTACGAGCAGTACTTC.

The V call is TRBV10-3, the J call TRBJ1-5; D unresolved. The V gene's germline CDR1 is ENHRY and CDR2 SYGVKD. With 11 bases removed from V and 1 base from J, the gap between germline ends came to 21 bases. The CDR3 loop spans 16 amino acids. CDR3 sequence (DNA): TGTGCCTCCCAAGACATTCGAAAAGGGAGCAATCAGCCCCAGCATTTT. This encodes CASQDIRKGSNQPQHF.

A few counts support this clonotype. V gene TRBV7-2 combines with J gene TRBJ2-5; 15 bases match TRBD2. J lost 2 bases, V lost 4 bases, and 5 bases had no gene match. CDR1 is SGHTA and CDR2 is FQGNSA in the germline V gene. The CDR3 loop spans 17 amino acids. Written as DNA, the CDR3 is TGTGCCAGCAGCTGGACTAGCGGGGGGGCCAATCAAGAGACCCAGTACTTC. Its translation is CASSWTSGGANQETQYF.